The text below deals with one T cell receptor (beta chain). Its cognate antigen is unknown. This specimen belongs to a study of T cell responses to AZD1222 COVID-19 vaccine. Profiled with immunoSEQ multiplex PCR; TCRdb holds only in-frame clones, not every one. Of about 92,000 clones in the sample, approximately 84% were seen once. Study-level points and caveats: The CD4 TCRs associated with vaccination extended across spike and predominated at 160-218 and 743-854. Seropositive status at baseline applied to only 5 or 6 AZD1222 recipients. Clonal diversity may have been underestimated, and the donors were mostly white British, with more females than males. Close to half of all spike-specific TCRs reportedly target regions of the variants that are unmutated.

This TCR came from an adult in good health. The sequenced sample was peripheral blood, obtained on day 0 of AZD1222 vaccination.

The CDR3 DNA follows: TGCGCCAGCAGCTTCGGGGACGACACTGAAGCTTTCTTT. Residues: CASSFGDDTEAFF. The chain links TRBV5-1 to TRBJ1-1; tentatively, D is TRBD1 (5 bases). The CDR3 loop spans 13 amino acids. V lost 2 bases and J lost 3, with 8 bases in between. Germline assignment: CDR1 SGHRS and CDR2 YFSETQ.